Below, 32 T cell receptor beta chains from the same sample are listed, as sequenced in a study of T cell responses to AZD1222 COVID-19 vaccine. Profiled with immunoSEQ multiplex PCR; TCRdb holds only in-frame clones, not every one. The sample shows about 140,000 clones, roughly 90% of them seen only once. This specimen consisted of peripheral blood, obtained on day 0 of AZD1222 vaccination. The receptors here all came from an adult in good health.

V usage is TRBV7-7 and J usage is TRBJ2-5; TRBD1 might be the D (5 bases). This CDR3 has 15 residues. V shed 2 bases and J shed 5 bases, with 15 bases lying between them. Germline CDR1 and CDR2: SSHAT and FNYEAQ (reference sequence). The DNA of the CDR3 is TGTGCCAGCAGCTTACTCTTTCAGGGCGGCGAGACCCAGTACTTC. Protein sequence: CASSLLFQGGETQYF.

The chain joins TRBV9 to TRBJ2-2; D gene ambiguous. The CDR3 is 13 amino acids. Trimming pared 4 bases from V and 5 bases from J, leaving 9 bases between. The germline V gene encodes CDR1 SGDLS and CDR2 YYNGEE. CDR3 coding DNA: TGTGCCAGCAGCCGAGTGGAGACCGGGGAGCTGTTTTTT. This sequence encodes CASSRVETGELFF. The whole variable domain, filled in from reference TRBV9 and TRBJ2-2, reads DSGVTQTPKHLITATGQRVTLRCSPRSGDLSVYWYQQSLDQGLQFLIQYYNGEERAKGNILERFSAQQFPDLHSELNLSSLELGDSALYFCASSRVETGELFFGEGSRLTVL.

DNA of the CDR3: TGTGCCAGTAGTTCAGGACAGGGTTGGACTGAAGCTTTCTTT. Translating it yields CASSSGQGWTEAFF. The chain carries TRBV19 and TRBJ1-1, with 8 positions matching TRBD1. Per germline, CDR1 LNHDA and CDR2 SQIVND (reference sequence). J gave up 5 bases and V 5 bases, and 7 bases lay outside the gene matches. The CDR3 spans 14 residues.

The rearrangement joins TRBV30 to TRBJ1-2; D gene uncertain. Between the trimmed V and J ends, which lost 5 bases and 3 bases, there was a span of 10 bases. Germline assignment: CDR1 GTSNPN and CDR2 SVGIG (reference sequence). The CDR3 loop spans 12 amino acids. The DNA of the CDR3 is TGTGCCTGGGACATAGGGCACTATGGCTACACCTTC. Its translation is CAWDIGHYGYTF.

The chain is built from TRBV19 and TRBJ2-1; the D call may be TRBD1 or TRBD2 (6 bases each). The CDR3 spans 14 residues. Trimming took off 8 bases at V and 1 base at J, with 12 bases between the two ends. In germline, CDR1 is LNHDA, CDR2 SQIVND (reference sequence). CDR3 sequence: CASGGGFSYNEQFF. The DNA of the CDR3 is TGTGCCAGTGGAGGGGGGTTTTCCTACAATGAGCAGTTCTTC.

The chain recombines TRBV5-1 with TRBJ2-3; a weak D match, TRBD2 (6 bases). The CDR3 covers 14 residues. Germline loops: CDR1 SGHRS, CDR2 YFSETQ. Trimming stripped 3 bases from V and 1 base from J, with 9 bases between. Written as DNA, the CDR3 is TGCGCCAGCAGCTCGGCGGGGCGCACAGATACGCAGTATTTT. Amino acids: CASSSAGRTDTQYF. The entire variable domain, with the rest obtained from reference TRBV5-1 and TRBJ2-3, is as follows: KAGVTQTPRYLIKTRGQQVTLSCSPISGHRSVSWYQQTPGQGLQFLFEYFSETQRNKGNFPGRFSGRQFSNSRSEMNVSTLELGDSALYLCASSSAGRTDTQYFGPGTRLTVL.

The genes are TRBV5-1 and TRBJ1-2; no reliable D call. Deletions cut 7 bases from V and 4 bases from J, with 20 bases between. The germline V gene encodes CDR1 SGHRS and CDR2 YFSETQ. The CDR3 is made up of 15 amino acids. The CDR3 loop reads CASAPSDGYGYGYTF. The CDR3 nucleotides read TGCGCCAGCGCCCCCTCGGACGGCTATGGCTATGGCTACACCTTC. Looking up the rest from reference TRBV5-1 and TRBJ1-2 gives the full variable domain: KAGVTQTPRYLIKTRGQQVTLSCSPISGHRSVSWYQQTPGQGLQFLFEYFSETQRNKGNFPGRFSGRQFSNSRSEMNVSTLELGDSALYLCASAPSDGYGYGYTFGSGTRLTVV.

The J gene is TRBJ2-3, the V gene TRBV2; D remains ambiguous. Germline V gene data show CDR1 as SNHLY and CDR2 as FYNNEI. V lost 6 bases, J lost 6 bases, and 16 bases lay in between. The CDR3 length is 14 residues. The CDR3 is CASRSAVGWDTQYF. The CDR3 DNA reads TGTGCCAGCAGAAGTGCGGTAGGGTGGGATACGCAGTATTTT.

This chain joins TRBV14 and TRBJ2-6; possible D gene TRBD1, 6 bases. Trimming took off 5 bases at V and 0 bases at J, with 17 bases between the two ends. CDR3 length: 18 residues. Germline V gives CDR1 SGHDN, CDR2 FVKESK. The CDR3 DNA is TGTGCCAGCAGCGAACGACAGGTCCTTATCTCTGGGGCCAACGTCCTGACTTTC. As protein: CASSERQVLISGANVLTF.

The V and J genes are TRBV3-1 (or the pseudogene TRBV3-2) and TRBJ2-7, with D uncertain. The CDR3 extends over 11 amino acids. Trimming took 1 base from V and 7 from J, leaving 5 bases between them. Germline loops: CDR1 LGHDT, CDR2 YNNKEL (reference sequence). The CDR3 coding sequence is TGTGCCAGCAGCCAAGCCGGGGAGCAGTACTTC. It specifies CASSQAGEQYF.

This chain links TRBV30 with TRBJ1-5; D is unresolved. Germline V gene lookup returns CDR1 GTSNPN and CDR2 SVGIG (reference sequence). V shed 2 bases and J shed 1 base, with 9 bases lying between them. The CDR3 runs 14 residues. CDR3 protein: CAWSLGQSNQPQHF. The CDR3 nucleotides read TGTGCCTGGAGTCTGGGTCAGAGCAATCAGCCCCAGCATTTT.

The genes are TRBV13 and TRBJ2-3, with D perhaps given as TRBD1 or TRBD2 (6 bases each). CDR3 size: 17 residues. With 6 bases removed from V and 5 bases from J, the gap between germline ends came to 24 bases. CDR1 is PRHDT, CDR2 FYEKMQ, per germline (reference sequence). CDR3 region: CASRTALEGGAQDTQYF. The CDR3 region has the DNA TGTGCCAGCAGAACCGCTTTGGAGGGGGGTGCACAAGATACGCAGTATTTT.

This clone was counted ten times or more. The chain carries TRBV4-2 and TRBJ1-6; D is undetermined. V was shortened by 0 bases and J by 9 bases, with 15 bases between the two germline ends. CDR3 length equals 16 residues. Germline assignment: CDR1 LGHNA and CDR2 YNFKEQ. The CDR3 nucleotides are TGTGCCAGCAGCCAAGACGACCTCCGGTGGGGTTCACCCCTCCACTTT. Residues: CASSQDDLRWGSPLHF.

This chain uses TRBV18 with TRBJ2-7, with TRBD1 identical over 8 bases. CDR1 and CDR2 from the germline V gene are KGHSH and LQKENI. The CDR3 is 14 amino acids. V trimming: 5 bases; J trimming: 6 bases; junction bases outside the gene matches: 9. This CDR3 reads CASSSQGALGEQYF. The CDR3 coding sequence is TGTGCCAGCTCATCGCAGGGGGCCCTAGGCGAGCAGTACTTC. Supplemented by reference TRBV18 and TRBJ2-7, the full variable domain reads NAGVMQNPRHLVRRRGQEARLRCSPMKGHSHVYWYRQLPEEGLKFMVYLQKENIIDESGMPKERFSAEFPKEGPSILRIQQVVRGDSAAYFCASSSQGALGEQYFGPGTRLTVT.

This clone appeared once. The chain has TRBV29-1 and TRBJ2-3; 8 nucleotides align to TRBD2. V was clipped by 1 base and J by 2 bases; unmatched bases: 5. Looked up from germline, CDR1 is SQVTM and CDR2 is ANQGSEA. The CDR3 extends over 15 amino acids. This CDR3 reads CSVEGLAGSTDTQYF. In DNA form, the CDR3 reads TGCAGCGTTGAAGGGTTAGCGGGGTCCACAGATACGCAGTATTTT.

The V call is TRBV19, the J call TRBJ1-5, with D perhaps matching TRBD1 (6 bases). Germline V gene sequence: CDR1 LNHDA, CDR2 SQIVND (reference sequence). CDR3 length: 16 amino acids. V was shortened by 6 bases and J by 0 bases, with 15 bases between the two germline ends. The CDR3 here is CASRDSRGYSNQPQHF. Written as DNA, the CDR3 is TGTGCCAGTAGAGATTCCAGGGGTTATAGCAATCAGCCCCAGCATTTT.

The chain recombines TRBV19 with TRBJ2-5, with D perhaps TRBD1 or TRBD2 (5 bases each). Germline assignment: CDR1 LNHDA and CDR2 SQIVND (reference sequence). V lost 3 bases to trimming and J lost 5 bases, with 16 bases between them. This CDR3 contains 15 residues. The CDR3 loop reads CASSIAAGRSETQYF. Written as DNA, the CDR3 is TGTGCCAGTAGTATTGCCGCAGGGAGAAGTGAGACCCAGTACTTC.

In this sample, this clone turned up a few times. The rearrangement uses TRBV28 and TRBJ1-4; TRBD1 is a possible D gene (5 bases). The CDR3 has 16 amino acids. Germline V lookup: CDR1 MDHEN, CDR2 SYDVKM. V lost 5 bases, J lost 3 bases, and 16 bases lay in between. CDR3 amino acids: CASSQGGGTANEKLFF. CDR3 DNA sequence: TGTGCCAGCAGTCAAGGCGGGGGGACTGCTAATGAAAAACTGTTTTTT.

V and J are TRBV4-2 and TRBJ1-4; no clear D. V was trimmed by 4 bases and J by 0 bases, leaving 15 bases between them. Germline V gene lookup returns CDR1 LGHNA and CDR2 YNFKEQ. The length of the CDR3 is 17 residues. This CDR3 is CASSRDLHEATNEKLFF. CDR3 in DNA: TGTGCCAGCAGCCGAGACCTCCACGAAGCAACTAATGAAAAACTGTTTTTT.

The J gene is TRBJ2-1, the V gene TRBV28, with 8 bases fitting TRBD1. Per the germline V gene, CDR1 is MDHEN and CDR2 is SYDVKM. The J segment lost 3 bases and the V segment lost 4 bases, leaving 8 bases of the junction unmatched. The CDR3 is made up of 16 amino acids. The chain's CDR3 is CASSSSDREDYNEQFF. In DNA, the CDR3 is TGTGCCAGCAGTTCCTCGGACAGGGAAGACTACAATGAGCAGTTCTTC.

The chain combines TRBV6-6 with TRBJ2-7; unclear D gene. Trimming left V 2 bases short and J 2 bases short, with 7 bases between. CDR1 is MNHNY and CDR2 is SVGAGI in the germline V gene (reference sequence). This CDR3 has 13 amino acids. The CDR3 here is CASSYGRTYEQYF. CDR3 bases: TGTGCCAGCAGTTACGGGCGGACCTACGAGCAGTACTTC.

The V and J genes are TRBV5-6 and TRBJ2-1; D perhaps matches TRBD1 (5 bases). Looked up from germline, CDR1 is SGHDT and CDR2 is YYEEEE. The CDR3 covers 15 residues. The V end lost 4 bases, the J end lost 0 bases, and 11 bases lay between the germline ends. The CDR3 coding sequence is TGTGCCAGCAGCCTCAGGGATAGCTCCTACAATGAGCAGTTCTTC. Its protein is CASSLRDSSYNEQFF. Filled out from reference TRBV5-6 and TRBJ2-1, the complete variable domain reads DAGVTQSPTHLIKTRGQQVTLRCSPKSGHDTVSWYQQALGQGPQFIFQYYEEEERQRGNFPDRFSGHQFPNYSSELNVNALLLGDSALYLCASSLRDSSYNEQFFGPGTRLTVL.

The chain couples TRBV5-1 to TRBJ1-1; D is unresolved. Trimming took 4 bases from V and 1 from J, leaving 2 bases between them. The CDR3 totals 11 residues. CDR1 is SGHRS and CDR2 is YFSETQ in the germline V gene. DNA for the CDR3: TGCGCCAGCAGCCAGAACACTGAAGCTTTCTTT. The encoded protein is CASSQNTEAFF.

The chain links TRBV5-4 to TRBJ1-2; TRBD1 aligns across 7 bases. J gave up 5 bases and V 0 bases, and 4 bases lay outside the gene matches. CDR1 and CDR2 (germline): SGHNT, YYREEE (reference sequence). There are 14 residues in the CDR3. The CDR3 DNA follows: TGTGCCAGCAGCTTGGTAGTGACAGGGTATGGCTACACCTTC. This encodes CASSLVVTGYGYTF.

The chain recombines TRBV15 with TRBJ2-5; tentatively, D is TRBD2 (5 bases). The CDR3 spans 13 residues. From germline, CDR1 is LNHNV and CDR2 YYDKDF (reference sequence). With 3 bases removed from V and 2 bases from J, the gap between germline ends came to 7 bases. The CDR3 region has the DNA TGTGCCACCAGCAGGGACTGGCAAGAGACCCAGTACTTC. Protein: CATSRDWQETQYF.

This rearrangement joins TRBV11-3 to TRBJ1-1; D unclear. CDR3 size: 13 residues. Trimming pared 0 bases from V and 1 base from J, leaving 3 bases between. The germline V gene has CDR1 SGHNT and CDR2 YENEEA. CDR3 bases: TGTGCCAGCAGCTTAGAGTCGAACACTGAAGCTTTCTTT. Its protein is CASSLESNTEAFF.

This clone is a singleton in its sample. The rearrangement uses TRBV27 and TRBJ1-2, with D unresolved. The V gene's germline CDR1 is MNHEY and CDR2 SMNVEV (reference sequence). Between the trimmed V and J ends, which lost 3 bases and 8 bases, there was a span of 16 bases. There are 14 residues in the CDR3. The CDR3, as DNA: TGTGCCAGCAGTTTCCTTGGCGGCCTTGGGGGCTACACCTTC. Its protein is CASSFLGGLGGYTF.

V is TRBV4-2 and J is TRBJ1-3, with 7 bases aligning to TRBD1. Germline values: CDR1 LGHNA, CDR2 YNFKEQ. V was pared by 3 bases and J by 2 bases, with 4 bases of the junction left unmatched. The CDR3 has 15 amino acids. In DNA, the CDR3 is TGTGCCAGCAGCCACCCAGACAGGGCTGGAAACACCATATATTTT. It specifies CASSHPDRAGNTIYF.

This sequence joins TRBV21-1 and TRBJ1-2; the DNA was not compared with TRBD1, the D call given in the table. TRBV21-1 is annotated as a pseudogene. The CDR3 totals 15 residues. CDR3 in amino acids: CASSSSRDRGHGYTF. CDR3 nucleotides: TGTGCCAGCAGCTCCTCCCGGGACAGGGGGCATGGCTACACCTTC.

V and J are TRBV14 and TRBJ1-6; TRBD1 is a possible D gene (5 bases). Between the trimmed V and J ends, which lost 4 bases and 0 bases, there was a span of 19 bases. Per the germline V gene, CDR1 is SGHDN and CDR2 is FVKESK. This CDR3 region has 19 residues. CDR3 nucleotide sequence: TGTGCCAGCAGCCCATGGACATCATCGGCGAGCTCCTATAATTCACCCCTCCACTTT. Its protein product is CASSPWTSSASSYNSPLHF.

The CDR3 bases are TGCGCCAGCAGTGAGTCTTCAGGGGGCGCAATTCAGCCCCAGCATTTT. As protein: CASSESSGGAIQPQHF. The chain joins TRBV10-1 to TRBJ1-5; TRBD1 matches 8 bases. With 0 bases clipped from V and 6 bases from J, the junction kept 7 bases outside the gene matches. Germline CDR1 is WNHNN and CDR2 is SYGVQD (reference sequence). The CDR3 consists of 16 residues.

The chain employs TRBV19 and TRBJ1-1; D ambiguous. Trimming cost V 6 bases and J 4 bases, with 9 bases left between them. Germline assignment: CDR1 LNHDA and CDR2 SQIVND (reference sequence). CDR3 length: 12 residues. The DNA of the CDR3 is TGTGCCAGTAGCCTCCTAGGCACTGAAGCTTTCTTT. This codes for CASSLLGTEAFF.